These 12 T cell receptor beta chains originate from one sample sequenced in a study of cytomegalovirus exposure and HLA in healthy donors. The PCR ran on 60 Vbeta and 13 Jbeta primers. TCRdb's table, derived via immunoSEQ multiplex PCR, lists solely in-frame clones and lacks some. The sample contains about 130,000 clones, 77% of which appear only once. The sequenced sample was PBMCs. All receptors come from a male donor in good health and CMV-seropositive.

About this clone itself: Other DNA sequences from this sample encode an identical CDR3 as well. The rearrangement uses TRBV9 and TRBJ2-4, with 7 nucleotides matching TRBD2. The junction had 11 bases not matched to a gene; V was cut back by 4 bases and J by 7 bases. This CDR3 is 15 amino acids long. The germline V gene encodes CDR1 SGDLS and CDR2 YYNGEE. CDR3 amino acids: CASSLRGFEGNIQYF. The CDR3 DNA follows: TGTGCCAGCAGCTTGCGGGGGTTCGAGGGCAACATTCAGTACTTC.

CDR3: CASSQDRLAGFSEQYF. The CDR3 DNA is TGTGCCAGCAGCCAAGATCGTCTAGCGGGATTTTCCGAGCAGTACTTC. This rearrangement joins TRBV4-2 to TRBJ2-7; 9 nucleotides line up with TRBD2. Germline CDR1 LGHNA, CDR2 YNFKEQ. J lost 6 bases, V lost 0 bases, and 9 bases had no gene match. This CDR3 comprises 16 residues.

In the case of this clone: A read error may account for a junction end that differs from germline. The chain is built from TRBV7-9 and TRBJ2-7; tentative D call: TRBD1 (5 bases). Germline values: CDR1 SEHNR, CDR2 FQNEAQ (reference sequence). CDR3 length: 12 residues. The chain's CDR3 is CSSSSTDSEQYF. In nucleotides, the CDR3 is TGTTCCAGCAGCTCGACAGATTCCGAGCAGTACTTC.

This chain connects TRBV5-1 to TRBJ1-4; D is perhaps TRBD1 (6 bases). CDR1 and CDR2 (germline): SGHRS, YFSETQ. This CDR3 region has 14 residues. The ends were cut back, 4 bases at V and 6 bases at J, with 13 bases in the middle. The CDR3 protein is CASSKTGFHEKLFF. CDR3 coding DNA: TGCGCCAGCAGCAAAACAGGGTTTCATGAAAAACTGTTTTTT.

V and J are TRBV6-4 and TRBJ2-1; 7 positions agree with TRBD1. Losses at the gene ends were 3 bases for V and 2 bases for J; bases not matched to a gene: 4. CDR1 is MRHNA and CDR2 is SNTAGT in the germline V gene. The CDR3 runs to 15 residues. The CDR3 is CASSEGTEAYNEQFF. The CDR3 nucleotides are TGTGCCAGCAGTGAAGGGACAGAAGCCTACAATGAGCAGTTCTTC.

This clone was seen more than once but under ten times. V gene TRBV6-5 combines with J gene TRBJ1-6; D gene unclear. V lost 4 bases and J 5 bases, leaving 9 bases between the germline ends. Germline V gives CDR1 MNHEY, CDR2 SVGAGI. The CDR3 is made up of 14 amino acids. The CDR3 sequence is CASSSVQNNSPLHF. The CDR3, as DNA: TGTGCCAGCAGTTCGGTACAGAATAATTCACCCCTCCACTTT.

This chain joins TRBV28 and TRBJ2-1, with 7 positions matching TRBD2. The CDR3 contains 15 residues. Germline V gene lookup returns CDR1 MDHEN and CDR2 SYDVKM. The J segment lost 12 bases and the V segment lost 2 bases, leaving 13 bases of the junction unmatched. Written as DNA, the CDR3 is TGTGCCAGCAGTTTACGGGGCGGGAGATACGGCGGGCAGTTCTTC. It specifies CASSLRGGRYGGQFF.

V gene TRBV19 combines with J gene TRBJ2-5; D uncertain. Germline loops: CDR1 LNHDA, CDR2 SQIVND (reference sequence). V lost 1 base, J lost 7 bases, and 10 bases lay in between. The CDR3 runs 13 residues. The CDR3 bases are TGTGCCAGTAGTATAGGGAGCCTGGGGACCCAGTACTTC. Translation gives CASSIGSLGTQYF.

For this clone: At one boundary the junction diverges from the germline segment, which might be a read error. The rearrangement uses TRBV9 and TRBJ2-6; D is perhaps TRBD1 (5 bases). The CDR3 has 17 amino acids. Germline V gene data show CDR1 as SGDLS and CDR2 as YYNGEE. For the CDR3, the DNA is TGTGCCAGCAGCTCCCAAGGGGTGACAGCTGGGGCCAACGGCCTGACTTTC. Protein: CASSSQGVTAGANGLTF. Filled out from reference TRBV9 and TRBJ2-6, the complete variable domain reads DSGVTQTPKHLITATGQRVTLRCSPRSGDLSVYWYQQSLDQGLQFLIQYYNGEERAKGNILERFSAQQFPDLHSELNLSSLELGDSALYFCASSSQGVTAGANGLTFGAGSRLTVL.

Points on this clone: At one of its ends the junction is not consistent with the germline gene, which may arise from a read error. This chain connects TRBV19 to TRBJ2-5; D is ambiguous. The CDR3 loop spans 13 amino acids. Germline loops: CDR1 LNHDA, CDR2 SQIVND (reference sequence). In DNA form, the CDR3 reads TGTGCCAGTAGTTTAGACTTGAGGGAGACCCAGTACTTC. Translating gives CASSLDLRETQYF.

The J gene is TRBJ2-1, the V gene TRBV6-5; maybe TRBD1 (6 bases). The CDR3 has 15 residues. V was pared by 4 bases and J by 7 bases, with 17 bases between. Germline V gives CDR1 MNHEY, CDR2 SVGAGI. CDR3 region: CASSSHPPRGNEQFF. As DNA, the CDR3 is TGTGCCAGCAGTTCGCACCCCCCGAGGGGGAATGAGCAGTTCTTC.

This chain uses TRBV28 with TRBJ1-2, with TRBD1 matching 7 bases. The CDR3 loop spans 15 amino acids. Germline-derived CDR1 and CDR2 are MDHEN and SYDVKM. V trimming: 6 bases; J trimming: 2 bases; junction bases outside the gene matches: 9. The DNA of the CDR3 is TGTGCCAGCAGCCCGGGACAGCTTACGAACTATGGCTACACCTTC. It translates to CASSPGQLTNYGYTF.